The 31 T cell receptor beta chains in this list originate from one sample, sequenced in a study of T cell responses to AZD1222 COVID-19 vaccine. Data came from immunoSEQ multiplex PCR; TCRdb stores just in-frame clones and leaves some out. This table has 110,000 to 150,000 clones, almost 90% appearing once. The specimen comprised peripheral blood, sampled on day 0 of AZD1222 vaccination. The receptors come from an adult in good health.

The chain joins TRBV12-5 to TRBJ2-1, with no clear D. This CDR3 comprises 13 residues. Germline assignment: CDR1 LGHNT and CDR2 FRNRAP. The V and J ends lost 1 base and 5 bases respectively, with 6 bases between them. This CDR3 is CASGLGPDNEQFF. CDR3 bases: TGTGCTAGTGGTTTGGGACCAGACAATGAGCAGTTCTTC.

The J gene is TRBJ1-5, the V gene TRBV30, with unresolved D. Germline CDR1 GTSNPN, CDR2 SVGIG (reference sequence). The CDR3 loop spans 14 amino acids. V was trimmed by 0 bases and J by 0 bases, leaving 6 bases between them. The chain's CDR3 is CAWSVDNSNQPQHF. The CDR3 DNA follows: TGTGCCTGGAGTGTAGACAATAGCAATCAGCCCCAGCATTTT.

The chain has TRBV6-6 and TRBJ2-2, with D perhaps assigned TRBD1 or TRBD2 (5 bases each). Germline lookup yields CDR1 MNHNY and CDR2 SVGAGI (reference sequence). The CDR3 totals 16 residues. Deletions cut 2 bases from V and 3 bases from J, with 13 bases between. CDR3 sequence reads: CASSYDGARDTGELFF. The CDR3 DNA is TGTGCCAGCAGTTACGACGGGGCCCGCGACACCGGGGAGCTGTTTTTT.

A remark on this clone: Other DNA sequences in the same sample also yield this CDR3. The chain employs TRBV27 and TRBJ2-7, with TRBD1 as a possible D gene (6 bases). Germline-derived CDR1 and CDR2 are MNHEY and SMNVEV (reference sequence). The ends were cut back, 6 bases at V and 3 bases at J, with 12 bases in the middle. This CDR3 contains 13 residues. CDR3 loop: CASSLKGGYEQYF. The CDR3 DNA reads TGTGCCAGCAGCTTGAAAGGGGGCTACGAGCAGTACTTC.

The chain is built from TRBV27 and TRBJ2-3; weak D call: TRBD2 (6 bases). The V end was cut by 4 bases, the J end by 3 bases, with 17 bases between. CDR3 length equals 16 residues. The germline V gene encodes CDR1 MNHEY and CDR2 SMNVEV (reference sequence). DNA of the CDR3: TGTGCCAGCAGTTCTAGAGATAGCGGCGTGACAGATACGCAGTATTTT. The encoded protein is CASSSRDSGVTDTQYF.

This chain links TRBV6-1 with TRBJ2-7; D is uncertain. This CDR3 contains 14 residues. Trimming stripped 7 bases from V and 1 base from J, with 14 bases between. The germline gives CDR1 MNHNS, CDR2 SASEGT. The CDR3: CASNNGLNSYEQYF. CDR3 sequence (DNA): TGTGCCAGCAACAACGGGCTAAATTCCTACGAGCAGTACTTC.

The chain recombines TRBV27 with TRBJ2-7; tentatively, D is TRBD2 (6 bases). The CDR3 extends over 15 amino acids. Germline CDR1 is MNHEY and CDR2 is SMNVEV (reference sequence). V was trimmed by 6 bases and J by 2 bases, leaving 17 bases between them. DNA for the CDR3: TGTGCCAGCAGCATAAGACCGGGGGTCACCTACGAGCAGTACTTC. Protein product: CASSIRPGVTYEQYF.

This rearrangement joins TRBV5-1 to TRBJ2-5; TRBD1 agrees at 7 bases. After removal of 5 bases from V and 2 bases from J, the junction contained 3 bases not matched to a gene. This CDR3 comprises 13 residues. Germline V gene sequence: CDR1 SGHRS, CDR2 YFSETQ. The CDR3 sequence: CASSGTEQETQYF. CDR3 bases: TGCGCCAGCAGTGGGACAGAACAAGAGACCCAGTACTTC.

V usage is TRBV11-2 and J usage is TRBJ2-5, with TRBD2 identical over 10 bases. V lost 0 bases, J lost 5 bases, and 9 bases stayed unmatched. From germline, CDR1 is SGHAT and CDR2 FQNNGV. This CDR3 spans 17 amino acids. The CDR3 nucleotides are TGTGCCAGCAGCTTAGAGGGACTAGCGCCAACCCGGGAGACCCAGTACTTC. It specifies CASSLEGLAPTRETQYF.

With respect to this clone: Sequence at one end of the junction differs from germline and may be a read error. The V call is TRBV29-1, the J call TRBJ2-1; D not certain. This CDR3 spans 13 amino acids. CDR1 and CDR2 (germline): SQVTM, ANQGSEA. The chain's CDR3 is CSVEGTVGLLELF. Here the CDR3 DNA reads TGCAGCGTTGAAGGGACGGTAGGCCTCTTGGAACTCTTC.

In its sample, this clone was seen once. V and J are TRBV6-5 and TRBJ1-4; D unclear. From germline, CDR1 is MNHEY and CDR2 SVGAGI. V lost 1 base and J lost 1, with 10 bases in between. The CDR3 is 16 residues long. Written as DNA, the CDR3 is TGTGCCAGCAGTTACTTCGGTGGTGGAACTAATGAAAAACTGTTTTTT. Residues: CASSYFGGGTNEKLFF.

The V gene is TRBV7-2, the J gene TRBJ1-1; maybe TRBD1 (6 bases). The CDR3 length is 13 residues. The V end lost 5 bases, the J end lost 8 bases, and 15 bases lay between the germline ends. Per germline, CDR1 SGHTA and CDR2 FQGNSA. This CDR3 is CASSRQATIEAFF. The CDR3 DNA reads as TGTGCCAGCAGCCGACAGGCCACGATCGAAGCTTTCTTT.

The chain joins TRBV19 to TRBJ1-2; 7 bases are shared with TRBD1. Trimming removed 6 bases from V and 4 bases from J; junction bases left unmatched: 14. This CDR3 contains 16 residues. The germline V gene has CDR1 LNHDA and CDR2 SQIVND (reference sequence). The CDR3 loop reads CASSLRDSATFYGYTF. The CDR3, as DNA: TGTGCCAGTAGCCTCCGGGACAGCGCCACGTTCTATGGCTACACCTTC.

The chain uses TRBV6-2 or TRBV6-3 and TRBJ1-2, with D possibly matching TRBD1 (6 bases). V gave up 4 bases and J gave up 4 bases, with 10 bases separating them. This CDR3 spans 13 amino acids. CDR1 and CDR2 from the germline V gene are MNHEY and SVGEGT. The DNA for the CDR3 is TGTGCCAGCAGTTCCGCAGGGGCCTATGGCTACACCTTC. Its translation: CASSSAGAYGYTF.

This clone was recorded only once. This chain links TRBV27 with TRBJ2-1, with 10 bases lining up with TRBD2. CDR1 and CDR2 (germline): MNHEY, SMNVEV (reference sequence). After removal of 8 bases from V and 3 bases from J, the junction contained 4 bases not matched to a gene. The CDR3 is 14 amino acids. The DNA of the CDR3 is TGTGCCAGCCAACTAGCGGGATACTACAATGAGCAGTTCTTC. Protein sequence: CASQLAGYYNEQFF.

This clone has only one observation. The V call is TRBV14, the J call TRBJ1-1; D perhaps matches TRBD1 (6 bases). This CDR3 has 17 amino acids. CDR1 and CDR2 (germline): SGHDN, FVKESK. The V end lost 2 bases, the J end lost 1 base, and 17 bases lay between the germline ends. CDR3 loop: CASSQLFFGGPNTEAFF. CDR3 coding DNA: TGTGCCAGCAGCCAACTATTTTTCGGGGGGCCGAACACTGAAGCTTTCTTT.

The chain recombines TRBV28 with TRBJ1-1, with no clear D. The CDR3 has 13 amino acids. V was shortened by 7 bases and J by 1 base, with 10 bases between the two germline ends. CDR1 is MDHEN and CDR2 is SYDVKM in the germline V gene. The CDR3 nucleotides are TGTGCCAGCATTAAACCAGGGAACACTGAAGCTTTCTTT. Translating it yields CASIKPGNTEAFF. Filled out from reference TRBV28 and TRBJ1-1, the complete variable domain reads DVKVTQSSRYLVKRTGEKVFLECVQDMDHENMFWYRQDPGLGLRLIYFSYDVKMKEKGDIPEGYSVSREKKERFSLILESASTNQTSMYLCASIKPGNTEAFFGQGTRLTVV.

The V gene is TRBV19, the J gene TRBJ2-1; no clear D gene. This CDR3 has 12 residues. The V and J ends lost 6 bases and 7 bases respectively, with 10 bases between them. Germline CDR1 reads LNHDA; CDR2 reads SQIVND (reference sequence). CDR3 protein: CASRTALNEQFF. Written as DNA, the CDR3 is TGTGCCAGTAGGACCGCGCTAAATGAGCAGTTCTTC.

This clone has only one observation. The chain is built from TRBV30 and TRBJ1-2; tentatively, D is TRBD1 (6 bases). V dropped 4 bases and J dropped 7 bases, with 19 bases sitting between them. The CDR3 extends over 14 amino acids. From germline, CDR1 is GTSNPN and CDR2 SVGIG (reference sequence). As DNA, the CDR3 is TGTGCCTGGAAAAATTTTGGGGGCGCCCCTGGCTACACCTTC. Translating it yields CAWKNFGGAPGYTF.

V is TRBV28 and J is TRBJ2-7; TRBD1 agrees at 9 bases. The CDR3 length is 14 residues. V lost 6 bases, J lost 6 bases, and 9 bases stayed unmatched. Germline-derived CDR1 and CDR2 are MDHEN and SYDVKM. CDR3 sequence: CASSRDRVLFEQYF. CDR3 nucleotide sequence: TGTGCCAGCAGCCGGGACAGGGTCTTGTTCGAGCAGTACTTC.

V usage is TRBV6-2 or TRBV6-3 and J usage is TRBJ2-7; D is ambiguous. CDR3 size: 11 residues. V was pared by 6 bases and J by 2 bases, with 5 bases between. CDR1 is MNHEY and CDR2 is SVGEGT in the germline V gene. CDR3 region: CASSEPYEQYF. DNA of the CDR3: TGTGCCAGCAGCGAGCCCTACGAGCAGTACTTC.

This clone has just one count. This CDR3 is CASSVVGDTQYF. CDR3 DNA: TGTGCCAGCAGCGTAGTGGGGGATACGCAGTATTTT. V and J are TRBV9 and TRBJ2-3; D uncertain. CDR1 and CDR2 (germline): SGDLS, YYNGEE. The length of the CDR3 is 12 residues. The germline V and J ends were trimmed by 0 bases and 6 bases, with 5 bases remaining between them.

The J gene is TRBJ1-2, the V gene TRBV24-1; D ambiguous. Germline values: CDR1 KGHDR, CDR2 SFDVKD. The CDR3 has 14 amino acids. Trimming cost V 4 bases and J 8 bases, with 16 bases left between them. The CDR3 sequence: CATSDRGRAVGYTF. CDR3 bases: TGTGCCACCAGTGACCGTGGACGGGCCGTCGGCTACACCTTC.

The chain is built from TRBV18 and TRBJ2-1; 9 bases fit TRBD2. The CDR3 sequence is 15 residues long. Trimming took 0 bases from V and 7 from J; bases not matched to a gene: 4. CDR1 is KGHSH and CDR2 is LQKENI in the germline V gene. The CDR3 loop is CASSPPREGRNEQFF. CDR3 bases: TGTGCCAGCTCACCACCGCGGGAGGGCCGGAATGAGCAGTTCTTC.

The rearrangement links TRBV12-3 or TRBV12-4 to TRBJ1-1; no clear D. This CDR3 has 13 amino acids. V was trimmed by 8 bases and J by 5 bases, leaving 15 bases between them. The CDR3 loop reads CASYKTSGTEAFF. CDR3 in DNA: TGTGCCAGCTACAAAACTAGCGGGACTGAAGCTTTCTTT.

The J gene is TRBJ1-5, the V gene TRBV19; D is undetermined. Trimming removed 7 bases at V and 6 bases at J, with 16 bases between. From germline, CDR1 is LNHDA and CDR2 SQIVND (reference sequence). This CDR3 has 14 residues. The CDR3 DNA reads TGTGCCAGTATAGGGTCCGAATTTCGTCAGCCCCAGCATTTT. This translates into CASIGSEFRQPQHF.

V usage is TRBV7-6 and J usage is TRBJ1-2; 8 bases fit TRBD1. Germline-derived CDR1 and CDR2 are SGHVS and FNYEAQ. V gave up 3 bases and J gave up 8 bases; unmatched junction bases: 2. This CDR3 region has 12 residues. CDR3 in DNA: TGTGCCAGCAGCTTGACAGGGGAAGGCTACACCTTC. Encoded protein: CASSLTGEGYTF.

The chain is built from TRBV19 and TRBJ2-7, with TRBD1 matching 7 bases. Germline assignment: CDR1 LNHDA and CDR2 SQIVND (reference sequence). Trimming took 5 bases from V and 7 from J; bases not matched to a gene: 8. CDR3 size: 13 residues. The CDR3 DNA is TGTGCCAGTAGTCCTGGACAGGAGCAGGAGCAGTACTTC. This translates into CASSPGQEQEQYF. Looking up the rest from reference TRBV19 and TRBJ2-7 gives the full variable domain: DGGITQSPKYLFRKEGQNVTLSCEQNLNHDAMYWYRQDPGQGLRLIYYSQIVNDFQKGDIAEGYSVSREKKESFPLTVTSAQKNPTAFYLCASSPGQEQEQYFGPGTRLTVT.

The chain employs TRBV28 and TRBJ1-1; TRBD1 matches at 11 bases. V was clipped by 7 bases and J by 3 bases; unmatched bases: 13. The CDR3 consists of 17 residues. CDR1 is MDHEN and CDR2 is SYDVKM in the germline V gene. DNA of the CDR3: TGTGCCAGCATCTTGGACAGGGGGCGCATCCTTTACACTGAAGCTTTCTTT. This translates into CASILDRGRILYTEAFF.

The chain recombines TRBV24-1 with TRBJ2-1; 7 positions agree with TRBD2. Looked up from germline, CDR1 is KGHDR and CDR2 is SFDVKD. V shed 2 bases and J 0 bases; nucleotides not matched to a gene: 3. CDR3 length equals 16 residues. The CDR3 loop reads CATSDWAGDSYNEQFF. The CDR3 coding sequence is TGTGCCACCAGTGATTGGGCGGGGGACTCCTACAATGAGCAGTTCTTC.

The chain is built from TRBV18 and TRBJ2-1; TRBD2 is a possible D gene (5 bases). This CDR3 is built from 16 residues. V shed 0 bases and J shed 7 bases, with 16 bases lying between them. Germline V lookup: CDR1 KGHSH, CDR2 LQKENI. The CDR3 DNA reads TGTGCCAGCTCACCACCCAACCTCGACGGGAAAAATGAGCAGTTCTTC. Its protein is CASSPPNLDGKNEQFF. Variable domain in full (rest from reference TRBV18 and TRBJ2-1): NAGVMQNPRHLVRRRGQEARLRCSPMKGHSHVYWYRQLPEEGLKFMVYLQKENIIDESGMPKERFSAEFPKEGPSILRIQQVVRGDSAAYFCASSPPNLDGKNEQFFGPGTRLTVL.